The 6 T cell receptor beta chains reported below all come from one sample, sequenced in a study of blood T cell repertoires in COVID-19. Assay used: immunoSEQ multiplex PCR; TCRdb lists only in-frame clones, some missing. The table lists about half a million clones, about nine tenths of them singletons. Sequencing was performed on PBMCs or T cells enriched from blood (not recorded which). The receptors were sampled from an older woman who had recovered from COVID-19.

The chain recombines TRBV6-5 with TRBJ2-3, with 8 bases that match TRBD2. The CDR3 length is 14 residues. J was trimmed by 0 bases and V by 5 bases; bases with no gene match: 1. Looked up from germline, CDR1 is MNHEY and CDR2 is SVGAGI. Here the CDR3 reads CASSRLASTDTQYF. For the CDR3, the DNA is TGTGCCAGCAGTAGACTAGCGAGCACAGATACGCAGTATTTT.

The V call is TRBV29-1, the J call TRBJ2-7, with TRBD1 matching over 8 bases. This CDR3 is 14 amino acids long. In germline, CDR1 is SQVTM, CDR2 ANQGSEA. V was pared by 0 bases and J by 4 bases, with 5 bases of the junction left unmatched. The CDR3 reads CSVEDGGQGYEQYF. The CDR3 DNA reads as TGCAGCGTTGAAGATGGAGGACAGGGTTACGAGCAGTACTTC.

CDR3 protein: CASSLEDRVHQPQHF. In nucleotides, the CDR3 is TGTGCCAGCAGTTTGGAGGACAGGGTCCATCAGCCCCAGCATTTT. The chain couples TRBV28 to TRBJ1-5; 8 bases match TRBD1. Germline V gene lookup returns CDR1 MDHEN and CDR2 SYDVKM. After removal of 3 bases from V and 5 bases from J, the junction contained 6 bases not matched to a gene. The CDR3 length is 15 residues.

As to this clone: Other nucleotide sequences in the sample specify the same CDR3. This sequence joins TRBV28 and TRBJ1-5; D is unclear. Germline loops: CDR1 MDHEN, CDR2 SYDVKM. Trimming stripped 2 bases from V and 7 bases from J, with 6 bases between. The CDR3 is 12 residues long. CDR3 bases: TGTGCCAGCAGTTTAACGGGGCAGCCCCAGCATTTT. Protein: CASSLTGQPQHF.

The chain couples TRBV10-2 to TRBJ2-7; no firm D call. The CDR3 totals 11 residues. Germline V CDR1 and CDR2: WSHSY, SAAADI. V was pared by 3 bases and J by 4 bases, with 4 bases between. DNA for the CDR3: TGCGCCAGCAGTGATCGGTACGAGCAGTACGTC. Translating gives CASSDRYEQYV.

This clone appeared many times. The junction does not match germline at one end; this may be a read error. The rearrangement uses TRBV3-1 (or the pseudogene TRBV3-2) and TRBJ1-1, with unresolved D. The CDR3 is 15 amino acids. Germline V gene lookup returns CDR1 LGHDT and CDR2 YNNKEL (reference sequence). The CDR3 bases are TGTGCCAGCAACCAAGATTCAGATTTGAACACTGAAGCTTTCTTT. Translation gives CASNQDSDLNTEAFF.